The 30 T cell receptor beta chains reported below all come from one sample, sequenced in a study of T cell changes during pregnancy in multiple sclerosis. Method: immunoSEQ multiplex PCR; TCRdb's copy keeps in-frame clones and lacks some. The data hold 85,000 to 100,000 clones, with about 94% observed a single time. The sequences come from peripheral blood, collected after pregnancy. These receptors were collected from a female donor with multiple sclerosis, enrolled in a pregnancy study.

V and J are TRBV5-1 and TRBJ1-3, with TRBD1 matching 7 bases. The CDR3 sequence is 15 residues long. Looked up from germline, CDR1 is SGHRS and CDR2 is YFSETQ. The V segment lost 1 base and the J segment 1 base; nucleotides outside the gene matches: 2. As DNA, the CDR3 is TGCGCCAGCAGCTTGACGGGACAGTCTGGAAACACCATATATTTT. It yields the protein CASSLTGQSGNTIYF. Complete variable domain (other parts from reference TRBV5-1 and TRBJ1-3): KAGVTQTPRYLIKTRGQQVTLSCSPISGHRSVSWYQQTPGQGLQFLFEYFSETQRNKGNFPGRFSGRQFSNSRSEMNVSTLELGDSALYLCASSLTGQSGNTIYFGEGSWLTVV.

The chain joins TRBV10-1 to TRBJ2-3; 8 bases line up with TRBD2. V was pared by 3 bases and J by 1 base, with 15 bases of the junction left unmatched. The CDR3 length is 19 residues. Looked up from germline, CDR1 is WNHNN and CDR2 is SYGVQD (reference sequence). In DNA, the CDR3 is TGCGCCAGCAGTGATCATGTTTTGGCTAGCGGGTTTGGCACAGATACGCAGTATTTT. Its translation is CASSDHVLASGFGTDTQYF.

The V and J genes are TRBV7-9 and TRBJ1-1; 10 bases match TRBD1. V shed 2 bases, J shed 5 bases, and the junction held 5 bases outside the gene matches. This CDR3 spans 15 amino acids. Germline V lookup: CDR1 SEHNR, CDR2 FQNEAQ (reference sequence). The CDR3 spells CASSLKGQGKTEAFF. As DNA, the CDR3 is TGTGCCAGCAGCTTAAAGGGACAGGGGAAGACTGAAGCTTTCTTT.

This chain connects TRBV19 to TRBJ2-3; 8 nucleotides line up with TRBD2. This CDR3 contains 15 residues. Trimming at V came to 6 bases and at J to 5 bases, leaving 10 bases not matched to a gene. Germline V lookup: CDR1 LNHDA, CDR2 SQIVND (reference sequence). This CDR3 is CASSTWGLGLDTQYF. DNA for the CDR3: TGTGCCAGTAGCACATGGGGACTAGGTTTAGATACGCAGTATTTT.

The V gene is TRBV25-1, the J gene TRBJ2-7; D is perhaps TRBD2 (6 bases). With 6 bases removed from V and 2 bases from J, the gap between germline ends came to 14 bases. The CDR3 runs 14 residues. Germline V lookup: CDR1 MGHDK, CDR2 SYGVNS. The CDR3 sequence is CASSGTPRAYEQYF. The DNA for the CDR3 is TGTGCCAGCAGCGGGACTCCCAGGGCCTACGAGCAGTACTTC.

The chain carries TRBV5-4 and TRBJ1-1; 9 positions agree with TRBD1. The length of the CDR3 is 14 residues. Per germline, CDR1 SGHNT and CDR2 YYREEE (reference sequence). Trimming at V came to 4 bases and at J to 4 bases, leaving 5 bases not matched to a gene. CDR3 region: CASSQLGQGTEAFF. The CDR3 DNA is TGTGCCAGCAGCCAATTGGGACAGGGCACTGAAGCTTTCTTT. Variable domain in full (rest from reference TRBV5-4 and TRBJ1-1): ETGVTQSPTHLIKTRGQQVTLRCSSQSGHNTVSWYQQALGQGPQFIFQYYREEENGRGNFPPRFSGLQFPNYSSELNVNALELDDSALYLCASSQLGQGTEAFFGQGTRLTVV.

The chain recombines TRBV6-5 with TRBJ2-7, with a possible D match to TRBD1 (6 bases). Trimming shortened V by 6 bases and J by 7 bases, and 19 bases separated the two germline ends. Germline-derived CDR1 and CDR2 are MNHEY and SVGAGI. This CDR3 has 14 residues. The CDR3 reads CASRPNQGRGEQYF. CDR3 coding DNA: TGTGCCAGCAGACCTAACCAGGGGCGCGGAGAGCAGTACTTC.

In this sample, this clone turned up once. The CDR3: CASSPPGQLNYGYTF. The DNA of the CDR3 is TGTGCCAGCTCACCGCCGGGACAGCTGAACTATGGCTACACCTTC. The J gene is TRBJ1-2, the V gene TRBV18, with TRBD1 identical over 7 bases. The CDR3 has 15 residues. Germline V gives CDR1 KGHSH, CDR2 LQKENI. J was trimmed by 2 bases and V by 3 bases; bases with no gene match: 6.

The gene calls are TRBV19 and TRBJ2-7, with unresolved D. Deletions cut 5 bases from V and 0 bases from J, with 14 bases between. The CDR3 has 15 residues. Germline V CDR1 and CDR2: LNHDA, SQIVND (reference sequence). The CDR3 DNA sequence: TGTGCCAGTAGTGTATCGGGTTTACTCTCCTACGAGCAGTACTTC. Translation: CASSVSGLLSYEQYF.

This chain connects TRBV28 to TRBJ2-2, with a weak D call TRBD1 (6 bases). The CDR3 covers 16 residues. Trimming removed 5 bases from V and 1 base from J, with 14 bases in between. Germline CDR1 reads MDHEN; CDR2 reads SYDVKM. CDR3 in amino acids: CASSTTPTGNTGELFF. The DNA of the CDR3 is TGTGCCAGCAGTACAACTCCGACAGGGAACACCGGGGAGCTGTTTTTT.

The chain carries TRBV11-3 and TRBJ2-1; 8 nucleotides line up with TRBD2. Trimming at V came to 0 bases and at J to 9 bases, leaving 10 bases not matched to a gene. Germline V CDR1 and CDR2: SGHNT, YENEEA. The CDR3 runs 16 residues. DNA of the CDR3: TGTGCCAGCAGCTTAGATGGGAGCGGGAGTGGAGGTGAGCAGTTCTTC. Its protein product is CASSLDGSGSGGEQFF.

The chain combines TRBV10-1 with TRBJ1-1; 11 bases fit TRBD1. The germline CDR1 and CDR2 sequences are WNHNN and SYGVQD (reference sequence). The junction had 3 bases not matched to a gene; V was cut back by 5 bases and J by 4 bases. The CDR3 extends over 14 amino acids. This CDR3 is CASSSGTGGTEAFF. CDR3 DNA sequence: TGCGCCAGCAGTTCCGGGACAGGGGGCACTGAAGCTTTCTTT.

This sequence joins TRBV18 and TRBJ2-1; no clear D gene. The germline V gene has CDR1 KGHSH and CDR2 LQKENI. This CDR3 contains 12 residues. V lost 0 bases and J 7 bases, leaving 4 bases between the germline ends. The CDR3 DNA is TGTGCCAGCTCACCACCTAGTAATGAGCAGTTCTTC. As protein: CASSPPSNEQFF.

V and J are TRBV9 and TRBJ2-7, with 11 nucleotides matching TRBD2. V shed 3 bases and J 0 bases; nucleotides not matched to a gene: 5. Germline loops: CDR1 SGDLS, CDR2 YYNGEE. CDR3 length equals 16 residues. The CDR3 DNA reads as TGTGCCAGCAGCGCCCTCGGGACTAGCGGCTCCTACGAGCAGTACTTC. Protein product: CASSALGTSGSYEQYF.

The gene calls are TRBV7-2 and TRBJ1-4, with 7 bases aligning to TRBD1. Trimming cost V 5 bases and J 7 bases; bases outside gene matches: 7. Germline V gives CDR1 SGHTA, CDR2 FQGNSA. This CDR3 comprises 14 residues. The CDR3 region has the DNA TGTGCCAGCAGCACCCGACAGGGTAGTGAAAAACTGTTTTTT. This translates into CASSTRQGSEKLFF.

The chain is built from TRBV19 and TRBJ2-7; the match to TRBD1 covers 10 bases. V dropped 3 bases and J dropped 4; count of bases not matched to a gene: 6. Germline CDR1 and CDR2: LNHDA and SQIVND (reference sequence). This CDR3 contains 15 residues. The CDR3 nucleotides read TGTGCCAGTAGTATCGCCGGGACAGGGGCTTACGAGCAGTACTTC. It specifies CASSIAGTGAYEQYF.

The genes are TRBV2 and TRBJ1-2; 7 bases map to TRBD1. The germline CDR1 and CDR2 sequences are SNHLY and FYNNEI. The V and J ends lost 6 bases and 2 bases, in that order; junction bases with no gene match: 6. The CDR3 totals 14 residues. The CDR3 reads CASRAQGLNYGYTF. The CDR3 DNA reads TGTGCCAGCAGAGCACAGGGGCTGAACTATGGCTACACCTTC.

The table lists this clone with a few counts. The chain links TRBV10-3 to TRBJ2-7; no clear D gene. The germline V gene has CDR1 ENHRY and CDR2 SYGVKD. Deletions cut 6 bases from V and 0 bases from J, with 9 bases between. The CDR3 loop spans 13 amino acids. The CDR3: CAIRPVGSYEQYF. The CDR3 DNA reads as TGTGCCATCAGGCCGGTCGGCTCCTACGAGCAGTACTTC.

The CDR3 DNA follows: TGTGCCAGTAGTTCGGACAGACTATACACCGGGGAGCTGTTTTTT. Its translation: CASSSDRLYTGELFF. The gene calls are TRBV19 and TRBJ2-2; a weak D match, TRBD1 (6 bases). V shed 5 bases and J shed 3 bases, with 13 bases lying between them. Germline V CDR1 and CDR2: LNHDA, SQIVND (reference sequence). This CDR3 contains 15 residues. Using reference TRBV19 and TRBJ2-2 for the parts outside the CDR3, the full variable domain is DGGITQSPKYLFRKEGQNVTLSCEQNLNHDAMYWYRQDPGQGLRLIYYSQIVNDFQKGDIAEGYSVSREKKESFPLTVTSAQKNPTAFYLCASSSDRLYTGELFFGEGSRLTVL.

This chain's CDR3 is CASSYVQGAYNEQFF. The CDR3 region has the DNA TGTGCCAGCAGTTACGTGCAGGGGGCTTACAATGAGCAGTTCTTC. The chain links TRBV6-6 to TRBJ2-1, with 8 bases identical to TRBD1. CDR3 size: 15 residues. From germline, CDR1 is MNHNY and CDR2 SVGAGI (reference sequence). V was clipped by 2 bases and J by 4 bases; unmatched bases: 4.

This clone was seen a single time. The chain is built from TRBV9 and TRBJ2-2; TRBD2 agrees at 9 bases. The germline V gene has CDR1 SGDLS and CDR2 YYNGEE. This CDR3 region has 17 residues. J gave up 5 bases and V 2 bases, and 10 bases lay outside the gene matches. The CDR3 sequence is CASSVPRAGGGTGELFF. For the CDR3, the DNA is TGTGCCAGCAGCGTTCCCCGAGCGGGAGGAGGGACCGGGGAGCTGTTTTTT.

The chain has TRBV5-6 and TRBJ2-3; unclear D gene. The CDR3 is 13 amino acids. Germline CDR1 SGHDT, CDR2 YYEEEE. The germline V and J ends were trimmed by 4 bases and 2 bases, with 8 bases remaining between them. CDR3 DNA sequence: TGTGCCAGCAGCCTCCTACTCACAGATACGCAGTATTTT. This encodes CASSLLLTDTQYF. Full variable domain (missing parts from reference TRBV5-6 and TRBJ2-3): DAGVTQSPTHLIKTRGQQVTLRCSPKSGHDTVSWYQQALGQGPQFIFQYYEEEERQRGNFPDRFSGHQFPNYSSELNVNALLLGDSALYLCASSLLLTDTQYFGPGTRLTVL.

The genes are TRBV27 and TRBJ2-5; D is unclear. The CDR3 extends over 14 amino acids. The germline V and J ends were trimmed by 6 bases and 0 bases, with 11 bases remaining between them. CDR1 and CDR2 (germline): MNHEY, SMNVEV (reference sequence). CDR3 nucleotide sequence: TGTGCCAGCAGAGCAGAGGCAAACCAAGAGACCCAGTACTTC. Amino acid sequence: CASRAEANQETQYF.

The chain employs TRBV5-1 and TRBJ2-2, with 8 nucleotides matching TRBD1. J lost 3 bases, V lost 3 bases, and 4 bases had no gene match. Germline V gives CDR1 SGHRS, CDR2 YFSETQ. The CDR3 covers 15 residues. The CDR3 coding sequence is TGCGCCAGCAGCTGGACAGGGCAATACACCGGGGAGCTGTTTTTT. This codes for CASSWTGQYTGELFF.

Only a few counts were recorded for this clone. The V and J genes are TRBV30 and TRBJ1-5; 8 nucleotides match TRBD1. The CDR3 has 13 residues. CDR1 is GTSNPN and CDR2 is SVGIG in the germline V gene (reference sequence). V dropped 7 bases and J dropped 5; count of bases not matched to a gene: 7. Here the CDR3 DNA reads TGTGCCTCCGGAGCAGGGGGCGATCAGCCCCAGCATTTT. Translating it yields CASGAGGDQPQHF.

This chain connects TRBV2 to TRBJ2-5; D perhaps matches TRBD1 (6 bases). CDR3 length equals 15 residues. V was shortened by 3 bases and J by 5 bases, with 16 bases between the two germline ends. Germline CDR1 and CDR2: SNHLY and FYNNEI. The CDR3 reads CASSDLQGVGETQYF. CDR3 sequence (DNA): TGTGCCAGCAGTGACCTACAGGGCGTTGGGGAGACCCAGTACTTC.

The chain joins TRBV6-1 to TRBJ1-6; 10 bases map to TRBD1. Germline CDR1 is MNHNS and CDR2 is SASEGT. This CDR3 contains 14 residues. The junction had 2 bases not matched to a gene; V was cut back by 4 bases and J by 8 bases. The CDR3 DNA is TGTGCCAGCAGTGGGGGACAGGGGCATTCACCCCTCCACTTT. As protein: CASSGGQGHSPLHF.

This clone was observed once. The genes are TRBV6-1 and TRBJ2-7; D gene uncertain. Germline-derived CDR1 and CDR2 are MNHNS and SASEGT. The CDR3 extends over 12 amino acids. Trimming took off 4 bases at V and 7 bases at J, with 11 bases between the two ends. CDR3 loop: CASSAHPREQYF. The DNA for the CDR3 is TGTGCCAGCAGTGCTCACCCTAGGGAGCAGTACTTC.

This clone was recorded once. The chain joins TRBV27 to TRBJ1-2; D gene unclear. Germline V gives CDR1 MNHEY, CDR2 SMNVEV (reference sequence). Trimming shortened V by 3 bases and J by 5 bases, and 13 bases separated the two germline ends. The CDR3 has 14 amino acids. CDR3 in amino acids: CASSFTGLTYGYTF. CDR3 in DNA: TGTGCCAGCAGTTTTACGGGGTTAACTTATGGCTACACCTTC.

The gene calls are TRBV5-1 and TRBJ2-7; TRBD1 might be the D (5 bases). The V end lost 0 bases, the J end lost 0 bases, and 7 bases lay between the germline ends. Germline-derived CDR1 and CDR2 are SGHRS and YFSETQ. This CDR3 has 14 amino acids. The CDR3 region has the DNA TGCGCCAGCAGCTTGGACAGGAGCTCCTACGAGCAGTACTTC. Residues: CASSLDRSSYEQYF. Supplemented by reference TRBV5-1 and TRBJ2-7, the full variable domain reads KAGVTQTPRYLIKTRGQQVTLSCSPISGHRSVSWYQQTPGQGLQFLFEYFSETQRNKGNFPGRFSGRQFSNSRSEMNVSTLELGDSALYLCASSLDRSSYEQYFGPGTRLTVT.